The 32 T cell receptor beta chains given below trace back to one sample, sequenced in a study of cytomegalovirus exposure and HLA in healthy donors. The PCR employed 60 Vbeta primers together with 13 Jbeta primers. The assay was immunoSEQ multiplex PCR, and TCRdb's table has in-frame clones only and misses some. The table has fewer than 200,000 clones, more than 65% seen once; the top ten hold 1.3%. The specimen was PBMCs. All receptors derive from a man aged 25-45 years in good health and CMV-seronegative.

V gene TRBV7-9 combines with J gene TRBJ1-4; D call uncertain. CDR1 and CDR2 from the germline V gene are SEHNR and FQNEAQ (reference sequence). The CDR3 contains 16 residues. The V and J ends lost 0 bases and 1 base respectively, with 9 bases between them. CDR3 DNA: TGTGCCAGCAGCTTAGCTGGGCAGATAACTAATGAAAAACTGTTTTTT. Translation: CASSLAGQITNEKLFF.

This chain joins TRBV4-3 and TRBJ2-1; TRBD2 matches 9 bases. Unmatched junction bases numbered 8, after V lost 4 bases and J lost 7 bases. The CDR3 contains 15 residues. Germline V CDR1 and CDR2: LGHNA, YSLEER. CDR3 amino acids: CASSPRVAGENEQFF. Here the CDR3 DNA reads TGCGCCAGCAGCCCCCGGGTAGCGGGGGAGAATGAGCAGTTCTTC.

The chain joins TRBV6-5 to TRBJ1-6; TRBD1 is a possible D gene (6 bases). The CDR3 totals 13 residues. Looked up from germline, CDR1 is MNHEY and CDR2 is SVGAGI. V lost 7 bases to trimming and J lost 8 bases, with 12 bases between them. The CDR3 DNA reads as TGTGCCAGCAAGCGGGGGGCGGATTCACCCCTCCACTTT. Protein product: CASKRGADSPLHF.

This clone appeared a single time. The rearrangement links TRBV7-2 to TRBJ1-6; D not certain. Germline-derived CDR1 and CDR2 are SGHTA and FQGNSA. V gave up 5 bases and J gave up 3 bases, with 8 bases separating them. This CDR3 has 14 amino acids. The CDR3 loop reads CASSGPHYNSPLHF. The CDR3 nucleotides are TGTGCCAGCAGCGGCCCGCACTATAATTCACCCCTCCACTTT.

This chain connects TRBV5-1 to TRBJ2-1; maybe TRBD2 (7 bases). Per the germline V gene, CDR1 is SGHRS and CDR2 is YFSETQ. V lost 3 bases and J lost 3, with 13 bases in between. There are 15 residues in the CDR3. DNA of the CDR3: TGCGCCAGCAGCTCGGAGGGGGGGCGCTACAATGAGCAGTTCTTC. This translates into CASSSEGGRYNEQFF.

This clone has only a few counts. V gene TRBV4-3 combines with J gene TRBJ1-2, with D tentatively TRBD1 (5 bases). The CDR3 contains 14 residues. Germline V CDR1 and CDR2: LGHNA, YSLEER. V shed 0 bases and J shed 4 bases, with 9 bases lying between them. The CDR3 spells CASSQERQGYGYTF. CDR3 bases: TGCGCCAGCAGCCAAGAGAGGCAGGGCTATGGCTACACCTTC.

The chain is built from TRBV4-1 and TRBJ2-1, with TRBD2 matching 10 bases. After removal of 3 bases from V and 9 bases from J, the junction contained 2 bases not matched to a gene. The germline V gene encodes CDR1 MGHRA and CDR2 YSYEKL. This CDR3 has 13 residues. The CDR3 DNA reads TGCGCCAGCAGCCACGGACTAGCGGTTGAGCAGTTCTTC. Residues: CASSHGLAVEQFF.

This chain joins TRBV28 and TRBJ1-3; D gene uncertain. V was shortened by 3 bases and J by 3 bases, with 9 bases between the two germline ends. This CDR3 is built from 14 residues. Per the germline V gene, CDR1 is MDHEN and CDR2 is SYDVKM. CDR3 amino acids: CASSLRQSGNTIYF. The CDR3 DNA sequence: TGTGCCAGCAGTTTGCGGCAGAGTGGAAACACCATATATTTT. Full variable domain (rest looked up from reference TRBV28 and TRBJ1-3): DVKVTQSSRYLVKRTGEKVFLECVQDMDHENMFWYRQDPGLGLRLIYFSYDVKMKEKGDIPEGYSVSREKKERFSLILESASTNQTSMYLCASSLRQSGNTIYFGEGSWLTVV.

This clone was seen a few times. The rearrangement links TRBV4-1 to TRBJ1-1; 10 nucleotides align to TRBD1. Germline CDR1 is MGHRA and CDR2 is YSYEKL. J was trimmed by 6 bases and V by 0 bases; bases with no gene match: 7. The CDR3 has 16 residues. CDR3 residues: CASSQDGGTGVSEAFF. CDR3 DNA: TGCGCCAGCAGCCAAGATGGGGGGACAGGGGTTTCTGAAGCTTTCTTT.

In DNA form, the CDR3 reads TGTGCCAGCAGCCAACAACTAGAGCCCTACGAGCAGTACTTC. It is translated as CASSQQLEPYEQYF. V gene TRBV5-4 combines with J gene TRBJ2-7; D might be TRBD2 (5 bases). V was trimmed by 4 bases and J by 2 bases, leaving 13 bases between them. The length of the CDR3 is 14 residues. Germline V gene data show CDR1 as SGHNT and CDR2 as YYREEE (reference sequence).

Comment on this clone: The same CDR3 also results from other DNA sequences found in this sample. This chain links TRBV30 with TRBJ1-5; D call uncertain. The CDR3 spans 11 residues. Trimming removed 0 bases at V and 9 bases at J, with 6 bases between. Germline CDR1 is GTSNPN and CDR2 is SVGIG (reference sequence). The DNA of the CDR3 is TGTGCCTGGAGTGTAGGCGGGCCCCAGCATTTT. Translation gives CAWSVGGPQHF.

V gene TRBV9 combines with J gene TRBJ2-5; a weak D match, TRBD2 (6 bases). The CDR3 sequence is 15 residues long. From germline, CDR1 is SGDLS and CDR2 YYNGEE. Deletions cut 4 bases from V and 1 base from J, with 14 bases between. The CDR3 loop reads CASSPQERVQETQYF. CDR3 nucleotides: TGTGCCAGCAGCCCTCAGGAGCGGGTCCAAGAGACCCAGTACTTC.

This sequence joins TRBV6-6 and TRBJ1-1; 7 bases map to TRBD1. Germline loops: CDR1 MNHNY, CDR2 SVGAGI (reference sequence). The V and J ends lost 2 bases and 5 bases, in that order; junction bases with no gene match: 8. This CDR3 has 15 amino acids. The CDR3 region is CASSYPGQAKTEAFF. The DNA for the CDR3 is TGTGCCAGCAGTTACCCCGGACAGGCAAAAACTGAAGCTTTCTTT.

This rearrangement joins TRBV19 to TRBJ2-7; no reliable D call. Trimming stripped 3 bases from V and 3 bases from J, with 9 bases between. The CDR3 runs 13 residues. Germline loops: CDR1 LNHDA, CDR2 SQIVND (reference sequence). The CDR3 loop reads CASSMGRNYEQYF. For the CDR3, the DNA is TGTGCCAGTAGTATGGGCAGGAACTACGAGCAGTACTTC.

This clone has just a few counts. The gene calls are TRBV28 and TRBJ2-7; TRBD2 matches at 7 bases. Germline V gene sequence: CDR1 MDHEN, CDR2 SYDVKM. V trimming: 2 bases; J trimming: 0 bases; junction bases outside the gene matches: 4. The CDR3 length is 15 residues. The CDR3 sequence is CASSLSGVNSYEQYF. Here the CDR3 DNA reads TGTGCCAGCAGTTTAAGCGGGGTCAACTCCTACGAGCAGTACTTC. Supplemented by reference TRBV28 and TRBJ2-7, the full variable domain reads DVKVTQSSRYLVKRTGEKVFLECVQDMDHENMFWYRQDPGLGLRLIYFSYDVKMKEKGDIPEGYSVSREKKERFSLILESASTNQTSMYLCASSLSGVNSYEQYFGPGTRLTVT.

The chain carries TRBV6-5 and TRBJ1-5; D may be TRBD1 (5 bases). This CDR3 contains 13 residues. V lost 10 bases to trimming and J lost 3 bases, with 13 bases between them. Germline V gene lookup returns CDR1 MNHEY and CDR2 SVGAGI. Written as DNA, the CDR3 is TGTGCCACTAGTCCAGGGTTCAATCAGCCCCAGCATTTT. This encodes CATSPGFNQPQHF.

The chain carries TRBV5-4 and TRBJ2-3; 7 bases fit TRBD2. The germline CDR1 and CDR2 sequences are SGHNT and YYREEE (reference sequence). The CDR3 sequence is 13 residues long. Germline trimming cut 3 bases from V and 5 bases from J; bases unmatched to any gene: 3. CDR3 residues: CASSSAGVDTQYF. DNA for the CDR3: TGTGCCAGCAGCTCGGCGGGAGTAGATACGCAGTATTTT.

The J gene is TRBJ2-5, the V gene TRBV5-6; no definite D call. Germline-derived CDR1 and CDR2 are SGHDT and YYEEEE. V was trimmed by 0 bases and J by 1 base, leaving 7 bases between them. The CDR3 has 14 residues. For the CDR3, the DNA is TGTGCCAGCAGCTTGGTGGGCAGCCAAGAGACCCAGTACTTC. The encoded protein is CASSLVGSQETQYF.

The table lists this clone with a few counts. The rearrangement uses TRBV27 and TRBJ1-2; TRBD1 matches at 9 bases. This CDR3 spans 15 amino acids. Germline CDR1 is MNHEY and CDR2 is SMNVEV (reference sequence). After removal of 5 bases from V and 4 bases from J, the junction contained 8 bases not matched to a gene. The CDR3 sequence is CASSTGTGKFYGYTF. Here the CDR3 DNA reads TGTGCCAGCAGTACCGGGACAGGGAAATTCTATGGCTACACCTTC.

This chain connects TRBV11-1 to TRBJ2-1; D perhaps matches TRBD1 (6 bases). The CDR3 is 15 residues long. The V gene's germline CDR1 is SGHAT and CDR2 FQDESV (reference sequence). V gave up 5 bases and J gave up 2 bases, with 13 bases separating them. The CDR3 bases are TGTGCCAGCAGCCCCTACAGGGCTACCTACAATGAGCAGTTCTTC. Protein: CASSPYRATYNEQFF.

The V gene is TRBV7-3, the J gene TRBJ2-1, with TRBD1 identical over 7 bases. Germline CDR1 SGHTA, CDR2 FQGTGA. V lost 4 bases to trimming and J lost 7 bases; unmatched junction nucleotides: 10. The CDR3 totals 15 residues. The chain's CDR3 is CASSSNRGRVNEQFF. The CDR3 coding sequence is TGTGCCAGCAGCTCAAACAGGGGAAGGGTTAATGAGCAGTTCTTC.

This chain uses TRBV18 with TRBJ1-1; TRBD1 agrees at 10 bases. V shed 3 bases and J 1 base; nucleotides not matched to a gene: 14. The CDR3 has 19 amino acids. Germline V gene data show CDR1 as KGHSH and CDR2 as LQKENI. CDR3 nucleotides: TGTGCCAGCTCACCCTGGGACAGGGGAGAATCTGGGGCGAACACTGAAGCTTTCTTT. The encoded protein is CASSPWDRGESGANTEAFF.

V and J are TRBV6-6 and TRBJ2-7; possible D gene TRBD1, 6 bases. V shed 6 bases and J shed 3 bases, with 12 bases lying between them. From germline, CDR1 is MNHNY and CDR2 SVGAGI (reference sequence). The CDR3 is 13 amino acids. DNA for the CDR3: TGTGCCAGCAGGGCAGGGGACGGCTACGAGCAGTACTTC. It codes for CASRAGDGYEQYF.

The V gene is TRBV20-1, the J gene TRBJ2-7; D is uncertain. This CDR3 comprises 11 residues. Germline V CDR1 and CDR2: DFQATT, SNEGSKA (reference sequence). The V end was cut by 5 bases, the J end by 3 bases, with 8 bases between. The CDR3 sequence is CSAAQDYEQYF. CDR3 bases: TGCAGTGCTGCCCAGGACTACGAGCAGTACTTC.

This clone has only a few counts. The junction and the germline gene differ at one end; a read error may be behind it. V is TRBV4-1 and J is TRBJ1-6; 12 nucleotides line up with TRBD1. CDR1 MGHRA and CDR2 YSYEKL come from the germline V gene. The CDR3 has 15 residues. In DNA, the CDR3 is TGCGCCAGCAGCCAAGATTTTGGGACAGGGGGCGTTTTTGCATTT. Protein: CASSQDFGTGGVFAF.

The chain has TRBV11-1 and TRBJ1-5; D is possibly TRBD1 (5 bases). This CDR3 is 13 amino acids long. Germline CDR1 is SGHAT and CDR2 is FQDESV (reference sequence). V was trimmed by 5 bases and J by 6 bases, leaving 11 bases between them. The CDR3 is CASSLTGGQPQHF. The CDR3 DNA reads TGTGCCAGCAGCCTCACGGGGGGTCAGCCCCAGCATTTT.

The chain links TRBV30 to TRBJ2-1; TRBD2 might be the D (6 bases). The CDR3 runs 14 residues. Trimming pared 3 bases from V and 5 bases from J, leaving 14 bases between. Germline CDR1 is GTSNPN and CDR2 is SVGIG (reference sequence). CDR3 sequence (DNA): TGTGCCTGGAGGGGACTGCTCAAAGACAATGAGCAGTTCTTC. Translation gives CAWRGLLKDNEQFF.

V usage is TRBV2 and J usage is TRBJ2-1; 14 bases are shared with TRBD2. V shed 6 bases and J 9 bases; nucleotides not matched to a gene: 7. Germline values: CDR1 SNHLY, CDR2 FYNNEI. This CDR3 spans 15 amino acids. Here the CDR3 reads CASRLGLAGDGEQFF. In DNA form, the CDR3 reads TGTGCCAGCAGATTGGGACTAGCGGGAGATGGTGAGCAGTTCTTC.

This clone was observed a single time. This chain uses TRBV30 with TRBJ2-7; D is perhaps TRBD1 (6 bases). The germline V gene encodes CDR1 GTSNPN and CDR2 SVGIG (reference sequence). This CDR3 is 13 amino acids long. Trimming took 5 bases from V and 5 from J, leaving 16 bases between them. CDR3 protein: CAWAKTGTHEQYF. CDR3 DNA sequence: TGTGCCTGGGCGAAAACAGGGACCCACGAGCAGTACTTC. Variable domain in full (rest from reference TRBV30 and TRBJ2-7): SQTIHQWPATLVQPVGSPLSLECTVEGTSNPNLYWYRQAAGRGLQLLFYSVGIGQISSEVPQNLSASRPQDRQFILSSKKLLLSDSGFYLCAWAKTGTHEQYFGPGTRLTVT.

V gene TRBV7-3 combines with J gene TRBJ2-5; 8 nucleotides align to TRBD2. The V segment lost 3 bases and the J segment 7 bases; nucleotides outside the gene matches: 7. Germline V lookup: CDR1 SGHTA, CDR2 FQGTGA. This CDR3 comprises 14 residues. The DNA for the CDR3 is TGTGCCAGCAGCTTTAGCGGGGTAGAGGGGACCCAGTACTTC. Translated, it gives CASSFSGVEGTQYF.

There are a few counts of this clone. V usage is TRBV27 and J usage is TRBJ2-1; TRBD2 matches 9 bases. Germline CDR1 is MNHEY and CDR2 is SMNVEV (reference sequence). There are 14 residues in the CDR3. V was clipped by 5 bases and J by 9 bases; unmatched bases: 8. The CDR3 DNA follows: TGTGCCAGCAGTCGGAAGACTAGCGGAGGTGAGCAGTTCTTC. It translates to CASSRKTSGGEQFF.

The V call is TRBV7-6, the J call TRBJ1-3; D unresolved. Germline V gene lookup returns CDR1 SGHVS and CDR2 FNYEAQ. The V and J ends lost 4 bases and 0 bases respectively, with 7 bases between them. The CDR3 covers 14 residues. The DNA for the CDR3 is TGTGCCAGCAGCTCAGGACTCTCTGGAAACACCATATATTTT. Protein: CASSSGLSGNTIYF.